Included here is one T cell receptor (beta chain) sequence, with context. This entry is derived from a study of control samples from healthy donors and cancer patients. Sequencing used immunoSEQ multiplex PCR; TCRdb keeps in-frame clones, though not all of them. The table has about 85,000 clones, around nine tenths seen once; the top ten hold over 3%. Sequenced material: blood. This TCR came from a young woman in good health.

CDR3 coding DNA: TGCGCCAGCAGCCAAGATGGGGGGGGCATCACAGATACGCAGTATTTT. It translates to CASSQDGGGITDTQYF. The V call is TRBV4-1, the J call TRBJ2-3, with D possibly matching TRBD2 (7 bases). Per germline, CDR1 MGHRA and CDR2 YSYEKL. CDR3 length: 16 residues. Trimming took 0 bases from V and 2 from J, leaving 12 bases between them.